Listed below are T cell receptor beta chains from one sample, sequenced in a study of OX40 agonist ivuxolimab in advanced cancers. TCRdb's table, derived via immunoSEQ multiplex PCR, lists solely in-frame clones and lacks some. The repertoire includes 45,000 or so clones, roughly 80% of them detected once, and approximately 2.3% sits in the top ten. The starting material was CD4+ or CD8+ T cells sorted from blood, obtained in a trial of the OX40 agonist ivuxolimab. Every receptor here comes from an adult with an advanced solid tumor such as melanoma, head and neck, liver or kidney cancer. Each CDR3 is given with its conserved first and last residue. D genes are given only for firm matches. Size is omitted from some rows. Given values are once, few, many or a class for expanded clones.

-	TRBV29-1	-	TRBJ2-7	TGCAGCGTCGCCGACAGTGGATCCCCCGGCGAGCAGTACTTC	CSVADSGSPGEQYF
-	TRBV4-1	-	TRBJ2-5	TGCGCCAGCAGCCAAGATAGGCGGATCCAAGAGACCCAGTACTTC	CASSQDRRIQETQYF
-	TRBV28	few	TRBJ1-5	TGTGCCAGCAGTTTTTCGCGCGCGGATTTCCCCCAGCATTTT	CASSFSRADFPQHF
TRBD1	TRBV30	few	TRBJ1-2	TGTGCCTGGAGCGCCGACAGGGAGAATGGCTACACCTTC	CAWSADRENGYTF
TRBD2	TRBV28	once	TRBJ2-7	TGTGCCAGCAGTTCCTCGGGAGGGGGACGGTACGAGCAGTACTTC	CASSSSGGGRYEQYF
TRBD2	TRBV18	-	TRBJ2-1	TGTGCCAGTTGGGGCGGGAGCGTATACAATGAGCAGTTCTTC	CASWGGSVYNEQFF
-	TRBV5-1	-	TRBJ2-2	TGCGCCAGCCGTGGTGTCTTGGGTCCCGGGGAGCTGTTTTTT	CASRGVLGPGELFF
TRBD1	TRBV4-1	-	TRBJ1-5	TGCGCCAGCAGCCAAGGGGTCAGGGGGTATCAGCCCCAGCATTTT	CASSQGVRGYQPQHF
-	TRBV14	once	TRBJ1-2	TGTGCCAGCAGCCCCACAATAGAAGCTAACTATGGCTACACCTTC	CASSPTIEANYGYTF
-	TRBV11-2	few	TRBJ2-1	TGTGCCAGCAGCTTAGAGGTGGGATTCAACAATGAGCAGTTCTTC	CASSLEVGFNNEQFF
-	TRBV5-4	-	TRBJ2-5	TGTGCCAGCAGCTTGCAGGCGGGGGAGACCCAGTACTTC	CASSLQAGETQYF
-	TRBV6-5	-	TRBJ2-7	TGTGCCAGCAGTTCGACAGGCTACGAGCAGTACTTC	CASSSTGYEQYF
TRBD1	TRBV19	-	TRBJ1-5	TGTGCCAGTAACAGGGGGCGGAATAGCAATCAGCCCCAGCATTTT	CASNRGRNSNQPQHF
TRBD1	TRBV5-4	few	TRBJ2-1	TGTGCCAGCAGCACGAACCGACAGGGGTTAAATGAGCAGTTCTTC	CASSTNRQGLNEQFF
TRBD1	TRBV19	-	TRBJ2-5	TGTGCCAGTAGTGGGGTCCCGGGACAGGGTATGATCAGAGAGACCCAGTACTTC	CASSGVPGQGMIRETQYF
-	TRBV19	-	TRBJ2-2	TGTGCCAGTAGTATTGTGGGAAACACCGGGGAGCTGTTTTTT	CASSIVGNTGELFF
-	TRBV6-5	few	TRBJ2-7	TGTGCCAGCAGTTACAGGAACGGGCGATACGAGCAGTACTTC	CASSYRNGRYEQYF
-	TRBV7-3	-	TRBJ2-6	TGTGCCAGCAGCTTAATGGGGTCTGGGGCCAACGTCCTGACTTTC	CASSLMGSGANVLTF
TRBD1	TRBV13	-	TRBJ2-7	TGTGCCAGCAGCTCGGACAGGTCCTACGAGCAGTACTTC	CASSSDRSYEQYF
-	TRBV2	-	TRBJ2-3	TGTGCCAGCAGTGTTGTCAGTTCAAGCACAGATACGCAGTATTTT	CASSVVSSSTDTQYF
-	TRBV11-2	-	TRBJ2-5	TGTGCCAGCAGCCAGGGATATCAAGAGACCCAGTACTTC	CASSQGYQETQYF
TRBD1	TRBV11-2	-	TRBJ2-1	TGTGCCAGCAGCTTAGAGTTGGCAGGGGGTGACAATGAGCAGTTCTTC	CASSLELAGGDNEQFF
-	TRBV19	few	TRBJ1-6	TGTGCCAGAAGGTCTCAACTAAGGAATTCACCCCTCCACTTT	CARRSQLRNSPLHF
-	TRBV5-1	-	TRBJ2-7	TGCGCCAGCAGCTTGGCGCAACAGGGCGGCGAGCAGTACTTC	CASSLAQQGGEQYF
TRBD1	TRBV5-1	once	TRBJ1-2	TGCGCCAGCGGACAGGGGGCTGGTGGCTACACCTTC	CASGQGAGGYTF
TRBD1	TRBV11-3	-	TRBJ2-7	TGTGCCAGCAGGGATGGACAGGGGGCCTACGAGCAGTACTTC	CASRDGQGAYEQYF
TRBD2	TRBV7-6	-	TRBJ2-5	TGTGCCAGCAGCTCCTACGGGACTAGCGGCCAGACCCAGTACTTC	CASSSYGTSGQTQYF
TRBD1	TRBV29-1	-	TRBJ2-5	TGCAGCGGGGAACAGGGGGCAGAGACCCAGTACTTC	CSGEQGAETQYF
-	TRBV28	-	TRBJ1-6	TGTGCCAGCAGTTCCGAACTCGGGGAGGATAATTCACCCCTCCACTTT	CASSSELGEDNSPLHF
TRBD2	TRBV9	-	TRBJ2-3	TGTGCCAGCAGCGTAGACCTAGCGGCAGATACGCAGTATTTT	CASSVDLAADTQYF
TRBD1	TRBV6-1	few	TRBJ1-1	TGTGCCAGCGGAGTACCGGGACAGGAGAACACTGAAGCTTTCTTT	CASGVPGQENTEAFF
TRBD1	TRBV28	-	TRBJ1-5	TGTGCCAGCAGCGGGGGACAGGGGGCTGGTCAGCCCCAGCATTTT	CASSGGQGAGQPQHF
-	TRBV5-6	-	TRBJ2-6	TGTGCCAGCAGCTTTACAGTCTCTGGGGCCAACGTCCTGACTTTC	CASSFTVSGANVLTF
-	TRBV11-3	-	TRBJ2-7	TGTGCCAGCAGCTTAGGAGGGGCGAGTTCCTACGAGCAGTACTTC	CASSLGGASSYEQYF
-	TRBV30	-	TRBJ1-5	TGTGCCTGGAGTGGGATCTATAGCAATCAGCCCCAGCATTTT	CAWSGIYSNQPQHF
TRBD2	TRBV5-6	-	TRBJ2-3	TGTGCCAGCAGCGCGACTAGCGGGGGAACGACAGATACGCAGTATTTT	CASSATSGGTTDTQYF
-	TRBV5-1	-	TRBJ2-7	TGCGCCAGCAGGGGGCCCTCCTACGAGCAGTACTTC	CASRGPSYEQYF
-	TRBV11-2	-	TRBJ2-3	TGTGCCAGCAGCTTGGAGGGCCAAGGGGGGGCCGCAGATACGCAGTATTTT	CASSLEGQGGAADTQYF
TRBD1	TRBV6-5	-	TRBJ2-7	TGTGCCAGCAGTAGGGGACAGCTATCCTACGAGCAGTACTTC	CASSRGQLSYEQYF
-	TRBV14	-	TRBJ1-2	TGTGCCAGCAGCCTCAGGGTTAACTATGGCTACACCTTC	CASSLRVNYGYTF
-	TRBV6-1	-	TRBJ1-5	TGTGCCAGCAGAGAGACAGTTCAGCCCCAGCATTTT	CASRETVQPQHF
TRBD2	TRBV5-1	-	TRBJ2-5	TGCGCCAGCAGCTTTAGCGGGGGGGATCAAGAGACCCAGTACTTC	CASSFSGGDQETQYF
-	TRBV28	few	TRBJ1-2	TGTGCCAGCAAAGACTGGTCTGGCTACACCTTC	CASKDWSGYTF
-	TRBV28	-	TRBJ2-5	TGTGCCAGCAGTTTGTCAGGGTTGGTGCAGTACTTC	CASSLSGLVQYF
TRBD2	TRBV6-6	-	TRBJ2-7	TGTGCCAGCAAGGAGGGGGCTAGCGGGGACTACGAGCAGTACTTC	CASKEGASGDYEQYF
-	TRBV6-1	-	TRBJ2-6	TGTGCCAGCAGAAAGGAGGGCGCTGGGGCCAACGTCCTGACTTTC	CASRKEGAGANVLTF
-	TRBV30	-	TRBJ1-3	TGTGCCTGGAGGGCCGGGCAGAGAGGAAACACCATATATTTT	CAWRAGQRGNTIYF
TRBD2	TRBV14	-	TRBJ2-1	TGTGCCAGCAGCCCAGCAGCGGGGGTGGTCTACAATGAGCAGTTCTTC	CASSPAAGVVYNEQFF
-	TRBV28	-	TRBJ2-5	TGTGCCAGCAGTTTTGGCGGGTCTCAAGAGACCCAGTACTTC	CASSFGGSQETQYF
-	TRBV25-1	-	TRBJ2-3	TGTGCCAGCAGTGAAGTCGGTAGGGCGCAGTATTTT	CASSEVGRAQYF
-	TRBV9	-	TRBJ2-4	TGTGCCAGCAGCGTAGGACCAGAAAACATTCAGTACTTC	CASSVGPENIQYF
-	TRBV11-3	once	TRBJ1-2	TGTGCCAGCAGCTTAGTGGGTGGCTACACCTTC	CASSLVGGYTF
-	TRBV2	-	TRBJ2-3	TGTGCCTCCCCCAGAGGGGCAGGGAGGGGGCTTACAGATACGCAGTATTTT	CASPRGAGRGLTDTQYF
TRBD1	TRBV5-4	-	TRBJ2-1	TGTGCCAGCAGCTTGGCGCCGGGACAGGGCCACAATGAGCAGTTCTTC	CASSLAPGQGHNEQFF
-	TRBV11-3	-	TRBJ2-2	TGTGCCAGCAGCCCCCGGACGACCACCGGGGAGCTGTTTTTT	CASSPRTTTGELFF
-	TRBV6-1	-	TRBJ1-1	TGTGCCAGCAGGGGACAAATAAACACTGAAGCTTTCTTT	CASRGQINTEAFF
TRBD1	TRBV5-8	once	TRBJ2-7	TGTGCCAGCAGCTCGGGACAGGGAAGACCCTACGAGCAGTACTTC	CASSSGQGRPYEQYF
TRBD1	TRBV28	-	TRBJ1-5	TGTGCCAGCAGCGTGCCGGGACAGGGAAGGGGAAGGCAGCCCCAGCATTTT	CASSVPGQGRGRQPQHF
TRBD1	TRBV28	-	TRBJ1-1	TGTGCCAGCAGTTTTGAGACAGGGGGAAACACTGAAGCTTTCTTT	CASSFETGGNTEAFF
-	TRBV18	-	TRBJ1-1	TGTGCCAGCTCACCACCGGGGGGGCACAGGGAAGCTTTCTTT	CASSPPGGHREAFF